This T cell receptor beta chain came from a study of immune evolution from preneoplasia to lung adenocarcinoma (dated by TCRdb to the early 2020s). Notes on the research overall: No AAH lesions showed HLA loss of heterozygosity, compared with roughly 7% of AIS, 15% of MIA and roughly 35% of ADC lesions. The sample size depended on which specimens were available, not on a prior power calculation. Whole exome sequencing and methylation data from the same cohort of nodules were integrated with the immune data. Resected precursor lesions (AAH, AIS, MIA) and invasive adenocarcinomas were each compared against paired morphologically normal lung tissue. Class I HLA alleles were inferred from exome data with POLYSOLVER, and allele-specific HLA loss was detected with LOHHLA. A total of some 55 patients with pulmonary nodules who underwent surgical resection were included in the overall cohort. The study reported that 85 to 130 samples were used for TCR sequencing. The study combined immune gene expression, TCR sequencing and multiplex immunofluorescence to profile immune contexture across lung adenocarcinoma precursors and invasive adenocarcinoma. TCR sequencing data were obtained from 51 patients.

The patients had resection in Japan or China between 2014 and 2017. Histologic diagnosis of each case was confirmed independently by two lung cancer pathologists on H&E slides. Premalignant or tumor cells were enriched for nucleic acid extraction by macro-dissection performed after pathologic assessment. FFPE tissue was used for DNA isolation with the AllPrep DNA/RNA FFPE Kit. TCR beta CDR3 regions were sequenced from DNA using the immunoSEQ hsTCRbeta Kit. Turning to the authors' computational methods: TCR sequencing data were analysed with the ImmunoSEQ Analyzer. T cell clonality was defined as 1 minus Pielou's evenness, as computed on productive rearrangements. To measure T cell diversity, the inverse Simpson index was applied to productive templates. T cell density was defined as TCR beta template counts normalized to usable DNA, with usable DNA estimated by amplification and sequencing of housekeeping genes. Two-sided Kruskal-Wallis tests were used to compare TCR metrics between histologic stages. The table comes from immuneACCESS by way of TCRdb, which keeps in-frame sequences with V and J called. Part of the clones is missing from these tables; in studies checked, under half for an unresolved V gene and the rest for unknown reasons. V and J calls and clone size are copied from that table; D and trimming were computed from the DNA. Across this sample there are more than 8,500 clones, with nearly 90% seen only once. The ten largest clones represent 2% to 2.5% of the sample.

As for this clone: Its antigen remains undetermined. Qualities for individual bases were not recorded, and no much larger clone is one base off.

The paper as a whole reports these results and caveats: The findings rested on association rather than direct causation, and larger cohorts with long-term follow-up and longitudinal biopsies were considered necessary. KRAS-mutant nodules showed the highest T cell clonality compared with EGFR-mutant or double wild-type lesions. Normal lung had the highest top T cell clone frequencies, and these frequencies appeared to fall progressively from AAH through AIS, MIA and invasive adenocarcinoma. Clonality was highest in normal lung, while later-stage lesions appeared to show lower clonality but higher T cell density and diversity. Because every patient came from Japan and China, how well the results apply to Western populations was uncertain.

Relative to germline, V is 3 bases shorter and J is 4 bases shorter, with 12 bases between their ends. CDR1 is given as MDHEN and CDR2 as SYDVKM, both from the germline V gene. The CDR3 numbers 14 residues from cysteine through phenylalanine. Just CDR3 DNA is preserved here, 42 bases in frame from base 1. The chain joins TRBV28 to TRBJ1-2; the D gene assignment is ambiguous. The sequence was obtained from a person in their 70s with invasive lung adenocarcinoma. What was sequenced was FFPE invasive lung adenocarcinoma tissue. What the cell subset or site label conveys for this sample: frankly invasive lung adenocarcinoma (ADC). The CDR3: CASSLNSVGYGYTF. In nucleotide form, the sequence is TGTGCCAGCAGTTTGAACAGTGTCGGCTATGGCTACACCTTC.